The present entry profiles one T cell receptor (beta chain) with its context. Its cognate antigen is unknown. These data are taken from a study of cytomegalovirus exposure and HLA in healthy donors. About the study: The same platform used for the 500 to 850 first-cohort repertoires was also used for the roughly 120 validation repertoires, as a later analysis reported.

TCRdb keeps only in-frame clones here, not all; method: immunoSEQ multiplex PCR. The sample shows tens of thousands of clones, 89% of them seen only once. Study results and limitations: In vitro testing confirmed three CMV-associated chains as specific for CMV antigens.

The study drew the donors from its roughly 120-subject validation cohort, separate from the approximately 700-subject first cohort. The germline CDR1 and CDR2 sequences are MNHNY and SVGAGI (reference sequence). CDR3 size: 16 residues. The germline V and J ends were trimmed by 6 bases and 0 bases, with 16 bases remaining between them. This chain connects TRBV6-6 to TRBJ2-3; D is uncertain. The sequence derives from a woman under 30 in good health and CMV-seropositive. Sequencing was done on a sample of PBMCs. CDR3 sequence reads: CASRGPRGTSTDTQYF. The CDR3 DNA reads as TGTGCCAGCAGAGGCCCCAGAGGAACTAGCACAGATACGCAGTATTTT.